This T cell receptor beta chain comes out of a study of vaccination effects on CD4 cells after COVID-19. Study-level background: Vaccination of participants consisted of two doses of either the BNT162b2 or mRNA-1273 vaccine.

General study findings and limits: There was marked clonal contraction among infection- and vaccine-induced clones late after vaccination.

Under the ViraFEST assay, PBMC were stimulated with viral peptide pools so that antigen-specific CD4+ T cells expanded. Sequencing was performed afterwards. The authors isolated CD4+ T cells after roughly 10 days of culture. None of these healthy vaccinees had been infected with SARS-CoV-2 before vaccination. Each well held around 2 million PBMC cultured with about 10 ug/ml peptides and 9.5 to 10 IU/ml IL-2. The method was immunoSEQ multiplex PCR; TCRdb's version includes in-frame clones alone and lacks a portion of them. The table shows tens of thousands of clones, with roughly 78% occurring only once. V was trimmed by 6 bases and J by 6 bases, leaving 11 bases between them. CDR1 and CDR2 (germline): SEHNR, FQNEAQ (reference sequence). The CDR3 runs 12 residues. About this clone itself: Its antigen is undetermined.

The chain recombines TRBV7-9 with TRBJ1-2; D possibly corresponds to TRBD1 (6 bases). The source is a human donor who received a COVID-19 vaccine. Here the sequenced sample was CD4+ T cells from PBMCs cultured with HCoV-OC43 spike peptides, taken before COVID-19 vaccination. Subset meaning: HCoV-OC43 spike overlapping peptide pool stimulation. The CDR3 DNA reads TGTGCCAGCAGTTGGACAGCCGATGGCTACACCTTC. Protein sequence: CASSWTADGYTF.